These 12 T cell receptor beta chains were all obtained from the same sample, sequenced in a study of regulatory T cells in long-lasting Graves disease. Construction of the TCR beta libraries employed iRepertoire HTBI primers in conjunction with Arm-PCR of CDR3 regions. TCRdb reprocessed the multiplex PCR reads via MiXCR and lists one record per CDR3 protein. Among about 500,000 distinct CDR3 sequences listed, about 17% were seen once. The time point here: newly diagnosed GD, antithyroid drugs for less than 3 months. The TCR library used RNA extracted from PBMCs. The sample also formed part of further work on T cells in Graves' hyperthyroidism and ophthalmopathy.

This material consisted of peripheral blood mononuclear cells (PBMCs), taken at new diagnosis, from a patient treated with antithyroid drugs. These TCRs come from a man between 35 and 55 years old with Graves disease.

This clonotype was recorded many times. The chain recombines TRBV11-2 with TRBJ2-1, with 7 nucleotides matching TRBD1. This CDR3 contains 14 residues. V lost 4 bases and J lost 6; bases outside the gene matches: 6. Germline V gene lookup returns CDR1 SGHAT and CDR2 FQNNGV. CDR3 protein: CASSYRGPLNEQFF. The CDR3 bases are TGTGCCAGCAGCTACAGGGGTCCCCTCAATGAGCAGTTCTTC.

As to this clonotype: A read error is likely, as this CDR3 ends without the conserved phenylalanine or tryptophan. CDR3 amino acids: CATSRDPDQPQHL. In DNA form, the CDR3 reads TGTGCCACCAGCAGAGATCCAGATCAGCCCCAGCATCTT. The chain carries TRBV15 and TRBJ1-5; D not certain. CDR3 size: 13 residues. The germline V and J ends were trimmed by 0 bases and 5 bases, with 5 bases remaining between them. Per the germline V gene, CDR1 is LNHNV and CDR2 is YYDKDF (reference sequence).

This clonotype has at least ten counts. The chain joins TRBV7-9 to TRBJ1-1; D is uncertain. Germline V gene lookup returns CDR1 SEHNR and CDR2 FQNEAQ (reference sequence). V lost 3 bases and J lost 5, with 10 bases in between. The CDR3 is 13 amino acids. The CDR3 sequence: CASSLGRETEAFF. The CDR3 coding sequence is TGTGCCAGCAGCTTGGGTAGGGAAACTGAAGCTTTCTTT.

This clonotype was detected ten times or more. The rearrangement uses TRBV28 and TRBJ2-7, with D tentatively TRBD1 (6 bases). The CDR3 contains 13 residues. The V end was cut by 6 bases, the J end by 5 bases, with 14 bases between. Germline CDR1 reads MDHEN; CDR2 reads SYDVKM. The CDR3 spells CASRQGFSDEQYF. The CDR3 bases are TGTGCCAGCAGGCAGGGGTTTTCCGACGAGCAGTACTTC.

This clonotype has at least ten counts. The rearrangement links TRBV6-5 to TRBJ2-7, with D possibly being TRBD1 (6 bases). The CDR3 consists of 15 residues. CDR1 is MNHEY, CDR2 SVGAGI, per germline. With 4 bases removed from V and 6 bases from J, the gap between germline ends came to 19 bases. CDR3 sequence reads: CASSLGAGIGGEQYF. In DNA form, the CDR3 reads TGTGCCAGCAGTTTGGGGGCAGGGATCGGTGGCGAGCAGTACTTC.

This clonotype was detected only once. A much larger clone lies a single base off, so this may be a read error. The chain joins TRBV10-3 to TRBJ2-2, with TRBD2 matching over 14 bases. Germline V gene lookup returns CDR1 ENHRY and CDR2 SYGVKD. This CDR3 spans 18 amino acids. CDR3 residues: CAISMPGLAGEAPGGLFF. As DNA, the CDR3 is TGTGCCATCAGCATGCCGGGACTAGCGGGAGAAGCCCCCGGGGGGCTGTTTTTT.

This clonotype was counted ten times or more. This chain links TRBV2 with TRBJ1-2; TRBD1 matches 8 bases. This CDR3 contains 12 residues. Looked up from germline, CDR1 is SNHLY and CDR2 is FYNNEI. The V gene end was trimmed by 4 bases and the J gene end by 7 bases; junction bases not matched to a gene: 2. The CDR3 DNA reads as TGTGCCAGCAGTGCAGGGGGCAGTGGCTACACCTTC. As protein: CASSAGGSGYTF. The variable domain in full, with the rest retrieved from reference TRBV2 and TRBJ1-2, is EPEVTQTPSHQVTQMGQEVILRCVPISNHLYFYWYRQILGQKVEFLVSFYNNEISEKSEIFDDQFSVERPDGSNFTLKIRSTKLEDSAMYFCASSAGGSGYTFGSGTRLTVV.

With regard to this clonotype: The junction and the germline gene differ at one end; a read error may be behind it. This chain joins TRBV5-8 and TRBJ1-1, with 7 bases aligning to TRBD1. The CDR3 runs to 13 residues. Germline V lookup: CDR1 SGHTS, CDR2 YDEGEE. The CDR3 nucleotides read TGTGCCAGCAGCACGACAGGGAACACTGAAGCTCTCTTT. Translation: CASSTTGNTEALF.

This clonotype was counted ten times or more. The chain joins TRBV7-9 to TRBJ2-1, with TRBD2 as a possible D gene (5 bases). This CDR3 spans 18 amino acids. Germline loops: CDR1 SEHNR, CDR2 FQNEAQ (reference sequence). The germline V and J ends were trimmed by 4 bases and 0 bases, with 19 bases remaining between them. The CDR3 sequence is CASSSPPGFTLSYNEQFF. CDR3 bases: TGTGCCAGCAGCTCCCCCCCGGGGTTCACCCTCTCCTACAATGAGCAGTTCTTC. Supplemented by reference TRBV7-9 and TRBJ2-1, the full variable domain reads DTGVSQNPRHKITKRGQNVTFRCDPISEHNRLYWYRQTLGQGPEFLTYFQNEAQLEKSRLLSDRFSAERPKGSFSTLEIQRTEQGDSAMYLCASSSPPGFTLSYNEQFFGPGTRLTVL.

This clonotype was picked up many times. This chain connects TRBV3-1 to TRBJ2-4, with D possibly matching TRBD2 (6 bases). Germline V lookup: CDR1 LGHDT, CDR2 YNNKEL (reference sequence). V was pared by 4 bases and J by 5 bases, with 15 bases between. This CDR3 has 15 residues. The chain's CDR3 is CASSRFSGLENIQYF. The CDR3 DNA reads TGTGCCAGCAGCCGCTTCAGCGGGTTGGAAAACATTCAGTACTTC.

This clonotype came up a few times. The chain joins TRBV29-1 to TRBJ1-1; D gene ambiguous. The V and J ends lost 5 bases and 1 base respectively, with 11 bases between them. The CDR3 sequence is 13 residues long. The germline gives CDR1 SQVTM, CDR2 ANQGSEA. CDR3 sequence (DNA): TGCAGCGTTACAGAAACAGAGAACACTGAAGCTTTCTTT. Its translation: CSVTETENTEAFF.

This clonotype was counted at least ten times. The V call is TRBV28, the J call TRBJ2-5; 10 positions agree with TRBD1. The CDR3 covers 16 residues. Germline CDR1 is MDHEN and CDR2 is SYDVKM. V lost 5 bases, J lost 5 bases, and 11 bases stayed unmatched. This CDR3 reads CASSTHSTGGGETQYF. The DNA for the CDR3 is TGTGCCAGCAGTACGCATTCGACAGGGGGCGGGGAGACCCAGTACTTC. Complete variable domain (other parts from reference TRBV28 and TRBJ2-5): DVKVTQSSRYLVKRTGEKVFLECVQDMDHENMFWYRQDPGLGLRLIYFSYDVKMKEKGDIPEGYSVSREKKERFSLILESASTNQTSMYLCASSTHSTGGGETQYFGPGTRLLVL.